The T cell receptor beta chain under discussion was sequenced for a study of OX40 agonist ivuxolimab in advanced cancers. A few counts support this clone. Its antigen is as yet unknown. Study-level findings and limits: Relative to CD4+, CD8+ T cells held more expanded clones on average.

No patient had autoimmune disease or received systemic immunosuppression. Per germline, CDR1 GTSNPN and CDR2 SVGIG (reference sequence). The CDR3 totals 14 residues. V lost 3 bases and J 5 bases, leaving 14 bases between the germline ends. TCRdb keeps only in-frame clones here, not all; method: immunoSEQ multiplex PCR. Found here are roughly 80,000 clones, 86% of them singletons; the top ten hold 6.9%. The TCR was taken from an adult with an advanced solid tumor such as melanoma, head and neck, liver or kidney cancer. The rearrangement joins TRBV30 to TRBJ1-3; possibly TRBD1 for D (5 bases). This specimen was CD4+ or CD8+ T cells sorted from blood, taken in a trial of the OX40 agonist ivuxolimab. CDR3 region: CAWSEGGARNTIYF. The CDR3, as DNA: TGTGCCTGGAGCGAGGGAGGGGCGAGAAACACCATATATTTT.